This is a list of T cell receptor beta chains from one sample in a study of OX40 agonist ivuxolimab in advanced cancers. Generated by immunoSEQ multiplex PCR, the TCRdb table keeps only in-frame clones and is missing some. The table shows 70,000 to 80,000 clones, with about 81% occurring only once. The sequences come from CD4+ or CD8+ T cells sorted from blood, collected in a trial of the OX40 agonist ivuxolimab. The receptors were sampled from an adult with an advanced solid tumor such as melanoma, head and neck, liver or kidney cancer. The CDR3 runs from the conserved cysteine through the conserved F or W. Each record gives: clone size, D gene, CDR3 length, J gene, V gene, CDR3 protein, CDR3 DNA. The D gene is left open where the match is weak. Not every row has a clone size; where given, it reads once, few, many or a size class.

clone size: few
D gene: NA
CDR3 length: 11
J gene: TRBJ2-7
V gene: TRBV6-5
CDR3 protein: CASRRVDEQYF
CDR3 DNA: TGTGCCAGCAGGAGAGTGGACGAGCAGTACTTC

clone size: NA
D gene: NA
CDR3 length: 13
J gene: TRBJ2-5
V gene: TRBV10-3
CDR3 protein: CAISESTGETQYF
CDR3 DNA: TGCGCCATCAGTGAGTCGACGGGTGAGACCCAGTACTTC

clone size: NA
D gene: NA
CDR3 length: 15
J gene: TRBJ1-2
V gene: TRBV18
CDR3 protein: CASSLGGAGDYGYTF
CDR3 DNA: TGTGCCAGCTCGCTGGGCGGAGCAGGAGACTATGGCTACACCTTC

clone size: NA
D gene: NA
CDR3 length: 16
J gene: TRBJ2-5
V gene: TRBV5-6
CDR3 protein: CASTPTGTSLGETQYF
CDR3 DNA: TGTGCCAGCACCCCCACCGGGACATCTTTGGGAGAGACCCAGTACTTC

clone size: NA
D gene: NA
CDR3 length: 14
J gene: TRBJ1-2
V gene: TRBV18
CDR3 protein: CASSLSQGYDGYTF
CDR3 DNA: TGTGCCAGCTCTCTTTCACAGGGTTACGATGGCTACACCTTC

clone size: few
D gene: NA
CDR3 length: 12
J gene: TRBJ1-5
V gene: TRBV15
CDR3 protein: CATSRDRGPQHF
CDR3 DNA: TGTGCCACCAGCAGAGACCGGGGGCCCCAGCATTTT

clone size: NA
D gene: TRBD2
CDR3 length: 17
J gene: TRBJ2-5
V gene: TRBV7-9
CDR3 protein: CASSPERGRARQETQYF
CDR3 DNA: TGTGCCAGCAGCCCAGAGCGGGGGAGGGCCCGCCAAGAGACCCAGTACTTC

clone size: NA
D gene: NA
CDR3 length: 13
J gene: TRBJ2-5
V gene: TRBV7-9
CDR3 protein: CASSLENGETQYF
CDR3 DNA: TGTGCCAGCAGCTTGGAAAATGGGGAGACCCAGTACTTC

clone size: NA
D gene: NA
CDR3 length: 14
J gene: TRBJ1-1
V gene: TRBV5-1
CDR3 protein: CASTIGQADTEAFF
CDR3 DNA: TGCGCCAGCACAATCGGGCAGGCAGACACTGAAGCTTTCTTT

clone size: NA
D gene: NA
CDR3 length: 14
J gene: TRBJ1-1
V gene: TRBV4-1
CDR3 protein: CASSLDGRGTEAFF
CDR3 DNA: TGCGCCAGCAGTTTGGACGGAAGGGGCACTGAAGCTTTCTTT

clone size: NA
D gene: NA
CDR3 length: 18
J gene: TRBJ2-1
V gene: TRBV19
CDR3 protein: CASSIARAGSPSYNEQFF
CDR3 DNA: TGTGCCAGTAGTATAGCCCGAGCAGGCTCACCCTCCTACAATGAGCAGTTCTTC

clone size: NA
D gene: TRBD2
CDR3 length: 18
J gene: TRBJ2-3
V gene: TRBV4-2
CDR3 protein: CASSQDLQRGDITDTQYF
CDR3 DNA: TGTGCCAGCAGCCAAGATCTACAGCGGGGGGACATCACAGATACGCAGTATTTT

clone size: NA
D gene: TRBD2
CDR3 length: 15
J gene: TRBJ2-3
V gene: TRBV7-2
CDR3 protein: CASSVLATGTDTQYF
CDR3 DNA: TGTGCCAGCAGCGTACTAGCGACTGGCACAGATACGCAGTATTTT

clone size: few
D gene: TRBD2
CDR3 length: 16
J gene: TRBJ2-2
V gene: TRBV6-4
CDR3 protein: CASSDGLAGDTGELFF
CDR3 DNA: TGTGCCAGCAGTGACGGGCTAGCGGGGGACACCGGGGAGCTGTTTTTT

clone size: NA
D gene: NA
CDR3 length: 16
J gene: TRBJ1-2
V gene: TRBV6-1
CDR3 protein: CASSVSGAGGTYGYTF
CDR3 DNA: TGTGCCAGCAGTGTTAGTGGTGCCGGGGGAACCTATGGCTACACCTTC

clone size: NA
D gene: TRBD1
CDR3 length: 14
J gene: TRBJ2-3
V gene: TRBV15
CDR3 protein: CATSRDRHTDTQYF
CDR3 DNA: TGTGCCACCAGCCGGGACAGACATACAGATACGCAGTATTTT

clone size: NA
D gene: NA
CDR3 length: 12
J gene: TRBJ1-5
V gene: TRBV19
CDR3 protein: CASRLVNQPQHF
CDR3 DNA: TGTGCCAGTAGGTTAGTCAATCAGCCCCAGCATTTT

clone size: NA
D gene: TRBD1
CDR3 length: 14
J gene: TRBJ2-7
V gene: TRBV28
CDR3 protein: CASTSGQGAWEQYF
CDR3 DNA: TGTGCCAGCACCTCGGGACAGGGGGCTTGGGAGCAGTACTTC

clone size: NA
D gene: NA
CDR3 length: 14
J gene: TRBJ2-7
V gene: TRBV15
CDR3 protein: CATSYGGLSYEQYF
CDR3 DNA: TGTGCCACCAGCTATGGGGGACTGAGCTACGAGCAGTACTTC

clone size: few
D gene: NA
CDR3 length: 13
J gene: TRBJ2-3
V gene: TRBV6-6
CDR3 protein: CASSYYSTDTQYF
CDR3 DNA: TGTGCCAGCAGTTACTATAGCACAGATACGCAGTATTTT

clone size: NA
D gene: TRBD2
CDR3 length: 15
J gene: TRBJ2-3
V gene: TRBV30
CDR3 protein: CAWSAGTSGTDTQYF
CDR3 DNA: TGTGCCTGGAGTGCCGGGACTAGCGGTACAGATACGCAGTATTTT

clone size: NA
D gene: TRBD1
CDR3 length: 15
J gene: TRBJ2-2
V gene: TRBV5-1
CDR3 protein: CASSPGTGLTGELFF
CDR3 DNA: TGCGCCAGCAGCCCCGGGACAGGCCTCACCGGGGAGCTGTTTTTT

clone size: NA
D gene: NA
CDR3 length: 12
J gene: TRBJ1-6
V gene: TRBV4-1
CDR3 protein: CASSRPLGTLHF
CDR3 DNA: TGCGCCAGCAGCCGCCCCCTCGGGACCCTCCACTTT

clone size: once
D gene: TRBD2
CDR3 length: 16
J gene: TRBJ2-1
V gene: TRBV5-1
CDR3 protein: CASSLYLAGAYNEQFF
CDR3 DNA: TGCGCCAGCAGCTTATACTTAGCGGGAGCCTACAATGAGCAGTTCTTC

clone size: once
D gene: TRBD1
CDR3 length: 15
J gene: TRBJ1-2
V gene: TRBV5-1
CDR3 protein: CASSTPLTGGEGYTF
CDR3 DNA: TGCGCCAGCAGCACACCCCTGACAGGGGGCGAAGGCTACACCTTC

clone size: NA
D gene: NA
CDR3 length: 18
J gene: TRBJ2-1
V gene: TRBV4-2
CDR3 protein: CASSQDLVGGTPYNEQFF
CDR3 DNA: TGTGCCAGCAGCCAAGATCTCGTGGGAGGCACCCCCTACAATGAGCAGTTCTTC

clone size: NA
D gene: NA
CDR3 length: 11
J gene: TRBJ2-3
V gene: TRBV30
CDR3 protein: CAWSTTDTQYF
CDR3 DNA: TGTGCCTGGAGTACCACAGATACGCAGTATTTT

clone size: NA
D gene: NA
CDR3 length: 14
J gene: TRBJ1-6
V gene: TRBV27
CDR3 protein: CASGPRIYNSPLHF
CDR3 DNA: TGTGCCAGCGGACCCAGAATCTATAATTCACCCCTCCACTTT

clone size: NA
D gene: TRBD2
CDR3 length: 14
J gene: TRBJ2-1
V gene: TRBV30
CDR3 protein: CAWSLEGAGGPLFF
CDR3 DNA: TGTGCCTGGAGTCTGGAGGGAGCGGGAGGGCCTCTGTTCTTC

clone size: NA
D gene: TRBD1
CDR3 length: 13
J gene: TRBJ2-7
V gene: TRBV6-5
CDR3 protein: CASAGQGSYEQYF
CDR3 DNA: TGTGCCAGCGCCGGACAGGGGTCCTACGAGCAGTACTTC

clone size: NA
D gene: NA
CDR3 length: 13
J gene: TRBJ2-5
V gene: TRBV5-1
CDR3 protein: CASSPPEPETQYF
CDR3 DNA: TGCGCCAGCAGCCCGCCGGAGCCAGAGACCCAGTACTTC

clone size: few
D gene: TRBD1
CDR3 length: 13
J gene: TRBJ1-2
V gene: TRBV15
CDR3 protein: CATSRTGVYGYTF
CDR3 DNA: TGTGCCACCAGCCGAACAGGGGTATATGGCTACACCTTC

clone size: NA
D gene: NA
CDR3 length: 14
J gene: TRBJ2-3
V gene: TRBV5-1
CDR3 protein: CASSLRPGSDTQYF
CDR3 DNA: TGCGCCAGCAGCTTGAGACCAGGGTCTGATACGCAGTATTTT

clone size: once
D gene: NA
CDR3 length: 13
J gene: TRBJ1-4
V gene: TRBV30
CDR3 protein: CAWNWATNEKLFF
CDR3 DNA: TGTGCCTGGAACTGGGCAACTAATGAAAAACTGTTTTTT

clone size: NA
D gene: NA
CDR3 length: 12
J gene: TRBJ2-7
V gene: TRBV7-9
CDR3 protein: CASSLPTYEQYF
CDR3 DNA: TGTGCCAGCAGCTTACCTACCTACGAGCAGTACTTC

clone size: NA
D gene: TRBD1
CDR3 length: 13
J gene: TRBJ1-1
V gene: TRBV25-1
CDR3 protein: CASRGTENTEAFF
CDR3 DNA: TGTGCCAGCAGGGGGACAGAGAACACTGAAGCTTTCTTT